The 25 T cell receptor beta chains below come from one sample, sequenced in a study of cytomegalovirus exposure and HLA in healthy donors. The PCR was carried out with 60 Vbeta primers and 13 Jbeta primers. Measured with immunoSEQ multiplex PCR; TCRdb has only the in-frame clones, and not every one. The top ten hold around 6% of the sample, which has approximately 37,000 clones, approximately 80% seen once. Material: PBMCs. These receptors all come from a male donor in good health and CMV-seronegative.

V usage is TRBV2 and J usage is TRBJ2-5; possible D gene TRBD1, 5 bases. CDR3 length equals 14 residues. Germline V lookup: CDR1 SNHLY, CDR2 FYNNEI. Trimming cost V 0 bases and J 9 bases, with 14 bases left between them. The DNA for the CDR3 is TGTGCCAGCAGTGAAGCGCTTATGTCACAGGCCCAGTACTTC. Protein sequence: CASSEALMSQAQYF.

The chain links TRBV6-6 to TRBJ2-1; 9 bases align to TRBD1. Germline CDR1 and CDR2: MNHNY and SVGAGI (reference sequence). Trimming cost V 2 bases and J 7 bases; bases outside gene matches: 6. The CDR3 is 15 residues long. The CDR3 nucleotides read TGTGCCAGCAGTTACCCGGGACAGGGAGGAAATGAGCAGTTCTTC. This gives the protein CASSYPGQGGNEQFF.

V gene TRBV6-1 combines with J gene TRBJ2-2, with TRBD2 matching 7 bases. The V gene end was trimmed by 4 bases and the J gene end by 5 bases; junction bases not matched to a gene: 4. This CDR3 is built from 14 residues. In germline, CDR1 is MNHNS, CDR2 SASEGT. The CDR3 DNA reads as TGTGCCAGCAGTGGGGAGGGTATAACCGGGGAGCTGTTTTTT. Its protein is CASSGEGITGELFF.

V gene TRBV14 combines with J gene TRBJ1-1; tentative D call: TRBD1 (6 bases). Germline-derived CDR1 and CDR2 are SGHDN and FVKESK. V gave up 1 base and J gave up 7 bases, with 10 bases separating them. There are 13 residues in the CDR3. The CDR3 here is CASSQARGGEAFF. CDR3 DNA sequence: TGTGCCAGCAGCCAAGCCAGGGGCGGTGAAGCTTTCTTT.

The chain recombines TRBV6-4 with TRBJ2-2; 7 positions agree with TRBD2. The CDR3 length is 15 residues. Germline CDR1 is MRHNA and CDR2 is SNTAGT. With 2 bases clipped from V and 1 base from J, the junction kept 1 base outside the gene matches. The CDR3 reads CASSDGGRNTGELFF. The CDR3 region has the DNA TGTGCCAGCAGTGACGGCGGGAGGAACACCGGGGAGCTGTTTTTT.

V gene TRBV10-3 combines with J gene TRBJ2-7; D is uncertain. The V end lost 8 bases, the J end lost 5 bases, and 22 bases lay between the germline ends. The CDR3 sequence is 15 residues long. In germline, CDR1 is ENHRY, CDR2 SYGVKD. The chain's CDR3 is CAIGLSRLGYDEQYF. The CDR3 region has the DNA TGTGCCATCGGGTTGTCAAGGCTAGGCTACGACGAGCAGTACTTC.

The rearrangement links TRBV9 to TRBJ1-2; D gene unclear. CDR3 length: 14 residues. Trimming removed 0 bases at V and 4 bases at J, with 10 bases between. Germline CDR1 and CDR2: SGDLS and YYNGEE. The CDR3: CASSVVSDSYGYTF. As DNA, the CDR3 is TGTGCCAGCAGCGTAGTGTCAGATTCCTATGGCTACACCTTC. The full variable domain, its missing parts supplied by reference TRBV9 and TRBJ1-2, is DSGVTQTPKHLITATGQRVTLRCSPRSGDLSVYWYQQSLDQGLQFLIQYYNGEERAKGNILERFSAQQFPDLHSELNLSSLELGDSALYFCASSVVSDSYGYTFGSGTRLTVV.

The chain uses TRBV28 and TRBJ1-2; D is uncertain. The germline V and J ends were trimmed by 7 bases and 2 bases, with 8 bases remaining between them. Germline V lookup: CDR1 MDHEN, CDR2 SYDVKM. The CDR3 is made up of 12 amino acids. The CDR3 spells CASTGANYGYTF. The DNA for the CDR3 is TGTGCCAGCACGGGAGCCAACTATGGCTACACCTTC.

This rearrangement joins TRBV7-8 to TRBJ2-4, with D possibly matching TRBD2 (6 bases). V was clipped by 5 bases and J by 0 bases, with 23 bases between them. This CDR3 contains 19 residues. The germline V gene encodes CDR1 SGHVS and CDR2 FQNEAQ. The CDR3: CASSPRRGGATLAKNIQYF. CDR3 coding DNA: TGTGCCAGCAGCCCCCGCCGTGGCGGGGCCACTTTAGCCAAAAACATTCAGTACTTC.

CDR3 in DNA: TGTGCCAGCACCACGGGACTAGGATTCAACGAGCAGTACTTC. It encodes CASTTGLGFNEQYF. This sequence joins TRBV5-4 and TRBJ2-7; 8 nucleotides agree with TRBD2. V was pared by 6 bases and J by 5 bases, with 10 bases of the junction left unmatched. This CDR3 is built from 14 residues. Germline CDR1 SGHNT, CDR2 YYREEE (reference sequence).

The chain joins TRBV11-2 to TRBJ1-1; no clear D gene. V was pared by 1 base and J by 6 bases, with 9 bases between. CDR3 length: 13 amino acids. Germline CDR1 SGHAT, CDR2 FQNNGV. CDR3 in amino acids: CASSLGGGPEAFF. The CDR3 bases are TGTGCCAGCAGCTTAGGTGGTGGCCCTGAAGCTTTCTTT.

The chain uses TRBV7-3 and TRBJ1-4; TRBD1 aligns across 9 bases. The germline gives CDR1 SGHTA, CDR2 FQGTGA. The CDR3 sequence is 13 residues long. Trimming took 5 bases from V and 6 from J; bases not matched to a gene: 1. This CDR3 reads CASSRDRDEKLFF. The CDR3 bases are TGTGCCAGCAGCCGGGACAGGGATGAAAAACTGTTTTTT.

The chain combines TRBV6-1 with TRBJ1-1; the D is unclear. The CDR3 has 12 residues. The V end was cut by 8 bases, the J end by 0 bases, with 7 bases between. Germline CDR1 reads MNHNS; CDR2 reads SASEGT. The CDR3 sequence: CASSVMNTEAFF. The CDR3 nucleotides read TGTGCCAGCTCGGTTATGAACACTGAAGCTTTCTTT.

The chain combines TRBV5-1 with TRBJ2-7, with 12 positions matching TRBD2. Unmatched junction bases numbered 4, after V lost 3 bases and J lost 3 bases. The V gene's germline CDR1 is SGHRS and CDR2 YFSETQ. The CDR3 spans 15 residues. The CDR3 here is CASSWTSGTIYEQYF. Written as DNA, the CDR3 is TGCGCCAGCAGCTGGACTAGCGGGACGATCTACGAGCAGTACTTC.

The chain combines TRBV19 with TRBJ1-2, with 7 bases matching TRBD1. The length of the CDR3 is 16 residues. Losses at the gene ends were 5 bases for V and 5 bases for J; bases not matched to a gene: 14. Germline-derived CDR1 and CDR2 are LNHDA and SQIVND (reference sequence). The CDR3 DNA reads TGTGCCAGTAGTTCCTACCCTCGACAGGGTGGGTATGGCTACACCTTC. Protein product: CASSSYPRQGGYGYTF. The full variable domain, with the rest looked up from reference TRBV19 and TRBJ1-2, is DGGITQSPKYLFRKEGQNVTLSCEQNLNHDAMYWYRQDPGQGLRLIYYSQIVNDFQKGDIAEGYSVSREKKESFPLTVTSAQKNPTAFYLCASSSYPRQGGYGYTFGSGTRLTVV.

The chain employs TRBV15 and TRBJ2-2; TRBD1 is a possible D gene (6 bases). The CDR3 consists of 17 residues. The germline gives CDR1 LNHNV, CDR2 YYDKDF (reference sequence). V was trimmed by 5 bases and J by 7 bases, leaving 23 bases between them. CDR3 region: CATSSNRDTRPDGELFF. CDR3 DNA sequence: TGTGCCACCAGCTCAAACCGGGACACCCGTCCGGACGGGGAGCTGTTTTTT.

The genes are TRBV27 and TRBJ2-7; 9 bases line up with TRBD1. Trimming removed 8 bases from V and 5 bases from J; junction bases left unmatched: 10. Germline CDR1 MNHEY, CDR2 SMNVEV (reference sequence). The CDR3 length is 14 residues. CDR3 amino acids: CASSSGTGLDEQYF. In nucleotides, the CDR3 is TGTGCCAGCTCTTCCGGGACAGGGCTCGACGAGCAGTACTTC.

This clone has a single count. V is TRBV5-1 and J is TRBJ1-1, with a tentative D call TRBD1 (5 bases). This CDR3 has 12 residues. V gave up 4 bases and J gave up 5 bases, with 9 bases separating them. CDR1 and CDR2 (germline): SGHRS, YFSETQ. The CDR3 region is CASSGGSTEAFF. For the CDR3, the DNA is TGCGCCAGCAGCGGGGGGAGTACTGAAGCTTTCTTT.

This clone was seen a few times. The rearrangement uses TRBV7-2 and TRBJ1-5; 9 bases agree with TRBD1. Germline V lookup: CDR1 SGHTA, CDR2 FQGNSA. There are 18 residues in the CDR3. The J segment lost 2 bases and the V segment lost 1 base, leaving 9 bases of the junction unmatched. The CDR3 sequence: CASSLGIQGASGNQPQHF. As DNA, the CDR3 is TGTGCCAGCAGCTTAGGGATACAGGGGGCTAGCGGCAATCAGCCCCAGCATTTT.

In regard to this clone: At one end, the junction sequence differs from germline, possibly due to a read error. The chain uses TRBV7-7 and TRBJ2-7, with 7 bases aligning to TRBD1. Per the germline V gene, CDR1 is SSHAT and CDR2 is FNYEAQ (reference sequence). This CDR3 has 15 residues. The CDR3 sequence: CASSFRLGQSYEQYF. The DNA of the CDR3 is TGTGCTAGCAGCTTTCGTTTGGGACAGTCCTACGAGCAGTACTTC.

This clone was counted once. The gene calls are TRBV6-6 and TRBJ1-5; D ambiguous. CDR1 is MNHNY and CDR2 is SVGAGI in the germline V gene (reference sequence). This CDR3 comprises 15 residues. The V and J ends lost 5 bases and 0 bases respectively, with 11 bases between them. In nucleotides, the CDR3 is TGTGCCAGCAGTCCCCACATCCGTAGCAATCAGCCCCAGCATTTT. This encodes CASSPHIRSNQPQHF.

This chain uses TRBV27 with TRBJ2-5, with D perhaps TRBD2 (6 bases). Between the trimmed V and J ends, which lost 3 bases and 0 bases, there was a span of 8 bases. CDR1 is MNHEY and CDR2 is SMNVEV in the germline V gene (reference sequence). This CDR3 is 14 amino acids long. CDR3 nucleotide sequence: TGTGCCAGCAGTTTCGGGACTTACCAAGAGACCCAGTACTTC. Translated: CASSFGTYQETQYF.

In nucleotides, the CDR3 is TGTGCCAGCGCCCAGCGGGGGGAAGGGGGTATTGAGCAGTTCTTC. Protein: CASAQRGEGGIEQFF. The V and J genes are TRBV18 and TRBJ2-1; 9 nucleotides match TRBD2. From germline, CDR1 is KGHSH and CDR2 LQKENI. The ends lost 8 bases at V and 9 bases at J; junction bases unmatched: 14. CDR3 size: 15 residues.

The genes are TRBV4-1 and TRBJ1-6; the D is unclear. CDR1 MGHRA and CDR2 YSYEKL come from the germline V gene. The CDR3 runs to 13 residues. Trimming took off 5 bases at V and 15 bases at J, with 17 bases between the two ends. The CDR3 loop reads CASSSPSSTGLHF. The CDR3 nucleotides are TGCGCCAGCAGCAGCCCCAGCTCCACGGGCCTCCACTTT.

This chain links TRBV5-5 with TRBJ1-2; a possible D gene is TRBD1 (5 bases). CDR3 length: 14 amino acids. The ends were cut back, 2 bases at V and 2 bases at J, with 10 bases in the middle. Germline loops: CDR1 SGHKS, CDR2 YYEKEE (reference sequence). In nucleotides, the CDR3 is TGTGCCAGCAGCTTCAGGGATTCGAACTATGGCTACACCTTC. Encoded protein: CASSFRDSNYGYTF.